Listed here are 20 T cell receptor beta chains from one sample, sequenced in a study of OX40 agonist ivuxolimab in advanced cancers. Repertoires were generated with immunoSEQ multiplex PCR, while TCRdb's copy carries only in-frame clones and drops some. The sample lists about 60,000 clones, over 85% occurring once. The source material was CD4+ or CD8+ T cells sorted from blood, sampled in a trial of the OX40 agonist ivuxolimab. The receptors derive from an adult with an advanced solid tumor such as melanoma, head and neck, liver or kidney cancer.

The chain couples TRBV2 to TRBJ2-3; 12 bases match TRBD2. The CDR3 sequence is 18 residues long. The junction had 11 bases not matched to a gene; V was cut back by 4 bases and J by 3 bases. Germline CDR1 and CDR2: SNHLY and FYNNEI. The CDR3 loop reads CASSVVLAGGPLTDTQYF. The CDR3 DNA is TGTGCCAGCAGTGTGGTCCTAGCGGGAGGGCCCTTGACAGATACGCAGTATTTT. The full variable domain, rest sourced from reference TRBV2 and TRBJ2-3, is EPEVTQTPSHQVTQMGQEVILRCVPISNHLYFYWYRQILGQKVEFLVSFYNNEISEKSEIFDDQFSVERPDGSNFTLKIRSTKLEDSAMYFCASSVVLAGGPLTDTQYFGPGTRLTVL.

This chain uses TRBV6-4 with TRBJ2-1; 7 bases fit TRBD1. Germline values: CDR1 MRHNA, CDR2 SNTAGT. This CDR3 is built from 11 residues. CDR3 region: CARQGDDEQFF. CDR3 nucleotides: TGTGCTCGGCAGGGGGACGATGAGCAGTTCTTC.

This chain joins TRBV6-1 and TRBJ2-2; D remains ambiguous. Per the germline V gene, CDR1 is MNHNS and CDR2 is SASEGT. V gave up 2 bases and J gave up 7 bases, with 2 bases separating them. The CDR3 sequence is 11 residues long. The CDR3 protein is CASSELGELFF. The CDR3 nucleotides are TGTGCCAGCAGTGAACTCGGGGAGCTGTTTTTT.

The chain has TRBV7-6 and TRBJ2-7; 9 bases align to TRBD2. The CDR3 covers 16 residues. Trimming at V came to 1 base and at J to 6 bases, leaving 10 bases not matched to a gene. Germline lookup yields CDR1 SGHVS and CDR2 FNYEAQ. CDR3: CASSLGGRLAGREQYF. The CDR3 coding sequence is TGTGCCAGCAGCTTAGGGGGTCGGCTAGCGGGACGCGAGCAGTACTTC.

This clone turned up a few times. V usage is TRBV7-9 and J usage is TRBJ2-2; D remains unclear. The V gene lost 8 bases and the J gene lost 5 bases, with 9 bases spanning the gap. The CDR3 runs to 12 residues. CDR1 is SEHNR and CDR2 is FQNEAQ in the germline V gene (reference sequence). The CDR3 spells CASPAITGELFF. CDR3 bases: TGTGCCAGCCCCGCTATAACCGGGGAGCTGTTTTTT.

The gene calls are TRBV10-3 and TRBJ2-1, with 11 bases matching TRBD2. The germline gives CDR1 ENHRY, CDR2 SYGVKD. The CDR3 runs to 19 residues. Trimming cost V 6 bases and J 6 bases; bases outside gene matches: 19. CDR3 sequence reads: CAISHPGLADSLGGNEQFF. The DNA of the CDR3 is TGTGCCATCAGCCACCCGGGACTAGCGGACTCCCTCGGGGGCAATGAGCAGTTCTTC.

Only one count was recorded for this clone. V and J are TRBV7-3 and TRBJ2-1; TRBD2 aligns across 8 bases. With V trimmed by 2 bases and J by 9 bases, 3 bases remained unmatched. Per germline, CDR1 SGHTA and CDR2 FQGTGA. This CDR3 contains 13 residues. The CDR3 loop reads CASSLGLASEQFF. The CDR3 region has the DNA TGTGCCAGCAGCTTAGGACTAGCTTCTGAGCAGTTCTTC.

Turning to this clone: The same CDR3 is also encoded by other DNA sequences in this sample. The V gene is TRBV5-6, the J gene TRBJ1-5; D is unclear. Germline assignment: CDR1 SGHDT and CDR2 YYEEEE. The length of the CDR3 is 12 residues. Trimming pared 0 bases from V and 7 bases from J, leaving 5 bases between. The chain's CDR3 is CASSLVGQPQHF. The CDR3 DNA is TGTGCCAGCAGCTTGGTAGGCCAGCCCCAGCATTTT.

The rearrangement joins TRBV13 to TRBJ1-1, with 7 bases matching TRBD1. CDR1 is PRHDT, CDR2 FYEKMQ, per germline (reference sequence). The CDR3 has 16 residues. V trimming: 0 bases; J trimming: 0 bases; junction bases outside the gene matches: 4. DNA for the CDR3: TGTGCCAGCAGCTTAGGCCGACAGGGCCTGAACACTGAAGCTTTCTTT. This codes for CASSLGRQGLNTEAFF.

The J gene is TRBJ1-1, the V gene TRBV28; D is undetermined. CDR1 is MDHEN and CDR2 is SYDVKM in the germline V gene. Trimming left V 3 bases short and J 3 bases short, with 8 bases between. The CDR3 spans 13 residues. The CDR3 spells CASSLRQHTEAFF. The CDR3 coding sequence is TGTGCCAGCAGTTTGCGACAACACACTGAAGCTTTCTTT.

This chain joins TRBV10-3 and TRBJ2-5; D uncertain. Looked up from germline, CDR1 is ENHRY and CDR2 is SYGVKD. Trimming took off 4 bases at V and 4 bases at J, with 4 bases between the two ends. The CDR3 is 11 residues long. The CDR3 DNA reads TGTGCCATCAGTGTGGGAGAGACCCAGTACTTC. Translating it yields CAISVGETQYF.

V and J are TRBV9 and TRBJ2-2, with 7 positions matching TRBD2. Losses at the gene ends were 0 bases for V and 4 bases for J; bases not matched to a gene: 3. The CDR3 spans 15 residues. In germline, CDR1 is SGDLS, CDR2 YYNGEE. This CDR3 is CASSVESGGTGELFF. The CDR3 bases are TGTGCCAGCAGCGTAGAGTCGGGAGGCACCGGGGAGCTGTTTTTT.

Regarding this clone: This specimen includes other DNA sequences encoding the same CDR3. This chain links TRBV7-9 with TRBJ2-7; D perhaps matches TRBD2 (5 bases). V was pared by 2 bases and J by 3 bases, with 8 bases between. This CDR3 region has 13 residues. Looked up from germline, CDR1 is SEHNR and CDR2 is FQNEAQ (reference sequence). The CDR3 DNA is TGTGCCAGCAGCTTACCGGGAAGCTACGAGCAGTACTTC. This sequence encodes CASSLPGSYEQYF.

In its sample, this clone was seen once. The chain employs TRBV7-9 and TRBJ1-5, with D unclear. The germline gives CDR1 SEHNR, CDR2 FQNEAQ (reference sequence). The CDR3 runs to 14 residues. V dropped 1 base and J dropped 2 bases, with 6 bases sitting between them. CDR3: CASSLGEGNQPQHF. The CDR3 DNA reads TGTGCCAGCAGCTTAGGGGAAGGCAATCAGCCCCAGCATTTT.

The chain joins TRBV19 to TRBJ2-3, with TRBD2 as a possible D gene (6 bases). The V gene lost 11 bases and the J gene lost 1 base, with 22 bases spanning the gap. The CDR3 totals 16 residues. Germline-derived CDR1 and CDR2 are LNHDA and SQIVND (reference sequence). Here the CDR3 reads CAFPPPRGKGTDTQYF. The CDR3, as DNA: TGTGCCTTCCCTCCCCCGCGGGGCAAGGGCACAGATACGCAGTATTTT.

The rearrangement joins TRBV4-1 to TRBJ2-4; the match to TRBD1 covers 7 bases. The CDR3 loop spans 15 amino acids. Looked up from germline, CDR1 is MGHRA and CDR2 is YSYEKL. The V segment lost 5 bases and the J segment 8 bases; nucleotides outside the gene matches: 12. CDR3 sequence reads: CASSTPTGKEDIQYF. CDR3 sequence (DNA): TGCGCCAGCAGCACTCCGACAGGGAAGGAGGACATTCAGTACTTC.

The rearrangement uses TRBV7-2 and TRBJ2-7; D not resolved. The V gene lost 5 bases and the J gene lost 1 base, with 3 bases spanning the gap. The CDR3 length is 11 residues. The germline V gene encodes CDR1 SGHTA and CDR2 FQGNSA. The CDR3 loop reads CASSESYEQYF. The CDR3 nucleotides are TGTGCCAGCAGCGAATCCTACGAGCAGTACTTC.

In its sample, this clone was seen once. The V call is TRBV6-5, the J call TRBJ1-4, with D perhaps matching TRBD1 (6 bases). This CDR3 region has 14 residues. Germline CDR1 and CDR2: MNHEY and SVGAGI. Between the trimmed V and J ends, which lost 4 bases and 8 bases, there was a span of 14 bases. The CDR3 DNA sequence: TGTGCCAGCAGTTTATCAGGGGTGGGGGAAAAACTGTTTTTT. It is translated as CASSLSGVGEKLFF.

The V and J genes are TRBV19 and TRBJ1-4; no reliable D call. Trimming left V 4 bases short and J 7 bases short, with 16 bases between. The CDR3 is 15 amino acids. The germline V gene has CDR1 LNHDA and CDR2 SQIVND (reference sequence). The chain's CDR3 is CASSTPLRFGEKLFF. DNA for the CDR3: TGTGCCAGTAGTACGCCCCTCCGATTTGGTGAAAAACTGTTTTTT. The whole variable domain, filled in from reference TRBV19 and TRBJ1-4, reads DGGITQSPKYLFRKEGQNVTLSCEQNLNHDAMYWYRQDPGQGLRLIYYSQIVNDFQKGDIAEGYSVSREKKESFPLTVTSAQKNPTAFYLCASSTPLRFGEKLFFGSGTQLSVL.

The rearrangement links TRBV5-5 to TRBJ1-5; 11 bases fit TRBD1. The CDR3 is made up of 15 amino acids. V dropped 0 bases and J dropped 7; count of bases not matched to a gene: 3. From germline, CDR1 is SGHKS and CDR2 YYEKEE (reference sequence). DNA for the CDR3: TGTGCCAGCAGCTTGGGGACAGGGGGCATCCAGCCCCAGCATTTT. Its protein product is CASSLGTGGIQPQHF.